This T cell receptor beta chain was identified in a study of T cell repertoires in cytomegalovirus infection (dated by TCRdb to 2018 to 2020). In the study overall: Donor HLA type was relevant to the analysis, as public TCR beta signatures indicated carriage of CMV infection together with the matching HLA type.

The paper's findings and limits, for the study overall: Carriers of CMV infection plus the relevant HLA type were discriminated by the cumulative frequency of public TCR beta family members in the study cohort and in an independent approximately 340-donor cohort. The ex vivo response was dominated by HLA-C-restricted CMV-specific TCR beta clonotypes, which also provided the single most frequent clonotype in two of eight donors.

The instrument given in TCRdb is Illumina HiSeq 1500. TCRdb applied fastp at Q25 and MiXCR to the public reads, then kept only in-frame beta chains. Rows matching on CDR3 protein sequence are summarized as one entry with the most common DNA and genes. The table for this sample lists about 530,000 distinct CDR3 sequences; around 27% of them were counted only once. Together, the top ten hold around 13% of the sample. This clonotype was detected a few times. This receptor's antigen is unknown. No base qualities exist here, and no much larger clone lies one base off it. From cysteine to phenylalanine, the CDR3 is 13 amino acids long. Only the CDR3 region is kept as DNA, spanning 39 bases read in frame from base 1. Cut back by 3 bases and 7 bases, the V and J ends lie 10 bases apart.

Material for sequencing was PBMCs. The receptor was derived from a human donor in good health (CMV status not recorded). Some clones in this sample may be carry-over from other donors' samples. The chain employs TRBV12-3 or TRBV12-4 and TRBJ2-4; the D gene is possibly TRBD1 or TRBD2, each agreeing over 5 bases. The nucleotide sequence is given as TGTGCCAGCAGTTTCAGTCGGGACAACATTCAGTACTTC. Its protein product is CASSFSRDNIQYF.